Listed below are T cell receptor beta chains from one sample, sequenced in a study of blood T cell repertoires in COVID-19. Here immunoSEQ multiplex PCR was the method, and the copy in TCRdb shows in-frame clones only, minus some. Of about 100,000 clones in the sample, 90% to 95% were seen once. The specimen sequenced was peripheral blood. The receptors shown here come from a man aged 50 to 59 with active COVID-19. The CDR3 runs from the conserved cysteine through the conserved F or W. A D gene is named only where the DNA matches it firmly. The size entry is marked missing in some rows and otherwise reads once, few, many or a size class.

D gene,J gene,V gene,clone size,CDR3 DNA,CDR3 protein
NA,TRBJ2-1,TRBV9,NA,TGTGCCAGCAGCCCGACTATCTCCTACAATGAGCAGTTCTTC,CASSPTISYNEQFF
NA,TRBJ1-2,TRBV5-1,NA,TGCGCCAGCAGCCCCAAACCTAAGGGGGATTTATATGGCTACACCTTC,CASSPKPKGDLYGYTF
NA,TRBJ1-1,TRBV5-1,NA,TGCGCCAGCAGCTTGGGACAGGAGGTTAGGAACACTGAAGCTTTCTTT,CASSLGQEVRNTEAFF
TRBD2,TRBJ2-3,TRBV5-1,once,TGCGCCAGCAGCTCCGGGACTAGTTTCCGCACAGATACGCAGTATTTT,CASSSGTSFRTDTQYF
TRBD1,TRBJ2-7,TRBV11-3,NA,TGTGCCAGCAGGAATACAGGGGGTACCCCCTACGAGCAGTACTTC,CASRNTGGTPYEQYF
TRBD1,TRBJ1-6,TRBV4-1,NA,TGCGCCAGCAGCCAAGAAGGGACAGTCAATTCACCCCTCCACTTT,CASSQEGTVNSPLHF
TRBD1,TRBJ1-3,TRBV29-1,NA,TGCAGCGTTGACGGTACAGGGGACTCTGGAAACACCATATATTTT,CSVDGTGDSGNTIYF
TRBD2,TRBJ2-3,TRBV5-4,NA,TGTGCCACAGGACTAGCGGGGGGGCCGGGTACGCAGTATTTT,CATGLAGGPGTQYF
TRBD2,TRBJ2-3,TRBV18,NA,TGTGCCAGCTCACCACAGTCCCTAGCGGGGGGCTACACAGATACGCAGTATTTT,CASSPQSLAGGYTDTQYF
NA,TRBJ1-2,TRBV25-1,NA,TGTGCCAGCAGTGGAGCCTCGAGGAACTATGGCTACACCTTC,CASSGASRNYGYTF
TRBD1,TRBJ1-2,TRBV5-1,once,TGCGCCAGCAGCCTTACAGGGGTCGAAGGCTACACCTTC,CASSLTGVEGYTF
TRBD2,TRBJ2-3,TRBV6-5,NA,TGTGCCAGCAGTAAAACTAGCGGGGGGGCCCGTACGCAGTATTTT,CASSKTSGGARTQYF
TRBD2,TRBJ2-1,TRBV7-2,NA,TGTGCCAGCAGCTTCGTCGGGACTAGCGGGGACTATGAGCAGTTCTTC,CASSFVGTSGDYEQFF
TRBD1,TRBJ1-1,TRBV7-9,NA,TGTGCCAGCAGCTTAATAGGGGGCGAAGCTTTCTTT,CASSLIGGEAFF
NA,TRBJ1-1,TRBV5-1,NA,TGCGCCAGCAGCTGGGTATTGGTGCAGGGGCTGAACACTGAAGCTTTCTTT,CASSWVLVQGLNTEAFF
NA,TRBJ1-5,TRBV5-1,NA,TGCGCCAGCAGCTTGGGGGGGGGTGAGCCCCAGCATTTT,CASSLGGGEPQHF
TRBD2,TRBJ2-1,TRBV4-1,NA,TGCGCCAGCAGCCGCGGACTAGCGGGGGTCTCATCCTCCTACAATGAGCAGTTCTTC,CASSRGLAGVSSSYNEQFF
NA,TRBJ1-5,TRBV5-6,NA,TGTGCCAGCAGCTCAGGACCACTAGGCGGGGGCAATCAGCCCCAGCATTTT,CASSSGPLGGGNQPQHF
NA,TRBJ2-7,TRBV7-9,NA,TGTGCCAGCAGCTTAGTCCAGGGTTCCGGCGAGCAGTACTTC,CASSLVQGSGEQYF
NA,TRBJ2-1,TRBV11-2,NA,TGTGCCAGCAGCTTAGAAAGAGCATTCTACAATGAGCAGTTCTTC,CASSLERAFYNEQFF
TRBD2,TRBJ2-7,TRBV11-2,NA,TGTGCCAGCAGCTTAGGCGGGGGGCCGTCCTACGAGCAGTACTTC,CASSLGGGPSYEQYF
NA,TRBJ2-5,TRBV5-1,NA,TGCGCCAGCAGCTTGGCTCGGGTGAGAGAGACCCAGTACTTC,CASSLARVRETQYF
NA,TRBJ2-2,TRBV27,NA,TGTGCCAGCAGTTTCATTTCCGGGGAGCTGTTTTTT,CASSFISGELFF
TRBD2,TRBJ2-1,TRBV9,NA,TGTGCCAGCAGCCCCGAGGTTGGACTAGTAGTCTACAATGAGCAGTTCTTC,CASSPEVGLVVYNEQFF
NA,TRBJ2-1,TRBV4-1,NA,TGCGCCAGCAGCCAGGCGGGGTTCGTATACAATGAGCAGTTCTTC,CASSQAGFVYNEQFF
NA,TRBJ2-5,TRBV5-5,NA,TGTGCCAGCAGTGGTTGGGGGAGGGAGACCCAGTACTTC,CASSGWGRETQYF
TRBD1,TRBJ2-3,TRBV7-9,NA,TGTGCCAGCAGCCGCCGGACAGGTTCGGATACGCAGTATTTT,CASSRRTGSDTQYF
TRBD1,TRBJ1-6,TRBV25-1,NA,TGTGCCAGCAGTCCCTTGGACAGGGATAATTCACCCCTCCACTTT,CASSPLDRDNSPLHF
NA,TRBJ2-1,TRBV7-9,few,TGTGCCAGCAGCCTACCCGACTATTACAATGAGCAGTTCTTC,CASSLPDYYNEQFF
NA,TRBJ2-3,TRBV7-9,NA,TGTGCCAGCAGCTTACTGGTAGCGGATAGCACAGATACGCAGTATTTT,CASSLLVADSTDTQYF
NA,TRBJ2-2,TRBV19,NA,TGTGCCAGTAGCCCCGAGACTGGCACCGGGGAGCTGTTTTTT,CASSPETGTGELFF
TRBD2,TRBJ2-5,TRBV6-5,NA,TGTGCCAGCTCACTAGCGGGGGGGCGTGAGACCCAGTACTTC,CASSLAGGRETQYF
NA,TRBJ1-1,TRBV5-5,NA,TGTGCCAGCAGCTTGAATACACAGGTAGGAGCTTTCTTT,CASSLNTQVGAFF
TRBD2,TRBJ2-1,TRBV5-8,NA,TGTGCCAGCAGCCTGGGACTAATCCCCCATGAGCAGTTCTTC,CASSLGLIPHEQFF
NA,TRBJ2-1,TRBV7-9,NA,TGTGCCAGCAGCTTAGTTGTGGGGGGGCTTAATGAGCAGTTCTTC,CASSLVVGGLNEQFF
TRBD1,TRBJ1-4,TRBV4-1,few,TGCGCCAGCAGCCCACAGGGGGCAGAAAAACTGTTTTTT,CASSPQGAEKLFF
TRBD1,TRBJ2-3,TRBV9,NA,TGTGCCAGCAGCCCTGGACAGGACTGGGGTACGCAGTATTTT,CASSPGQDWGTQYF
TRBD1,TRBJ1-3,TRBV7-3,NA,TGTGCCAGCAGCCCAGGGGGAAGATATGGAAACACCATATATTTT,CASSPGGRYGNTIYF
NA,TRBJ1-3,TRBV9,NA,TGTGCCAGCAGCGTAGCAGGGTCCTCTGGAAACACCATATATTTT,CASSVAGSSGNTIYF
NA,TRBJ1-5,TRBV6-5,NA,TGTGCCAGCGGCTGGTTTGTGAGCAATCAGCCCCAGCATTTT,CASGWFVSNQPQHF
TRBD1,TRBJ1-1,TRBV3-1/TRBV3-2,NA,TGTGCCAGCAGCCCAGGACAGGGGAGGACTGAAGCTTTCTTT,CASSPGQGRTEAFF
TRBD2,TRBJ2-3,TRBV5-1,NA,TGCGCCAGCAGCTTGGGAATGGTCGGGAGGACAGATACGCAGTATTTT,CASSLGMVGRTDTQYF
NA,TRBJ1-5,TRBV21-1,NA,TGTGCCAGCAGCAAAGTGGTATGGGGCGGCAGGTTCTATAGCAATCAGCCCCAGCATTTT,CASSKVVWGGRFYSNQPQHF
TRBD1,TRBJ2-7,TRBV5-4,NA,TGTGCCAGCAGCACGGGACAGGACCCCTACGAGCAGTACTTC,CASSTGQDPYEQYF
NA,TRBJ2-1,TRBV5-1,NA,TGCGCCAGCAGCTTACTAGTCCCCTACAATGAGCAGTTCTTC,CASSLLVPYNEQFF
TRBD1,TRBJ1-1,TRBV2,once,TGTGCCAGCTGGGTCGGGACAGCTGAAATGAACACTGAAGCTTTCTTT,CASWVGTAEMNTEAFF
NA,TRBJ2-2,TRBV20-1,NA,TGCAGTGCTAGTGCACAGGGAACCGGGGAGCTGTTTTTT,CSASAQGTGELFF
NA,TRBJ1-5,TRBV7-2,NA,TGTGCCAGCAGCCAGGATAGCAATCAGCCCCAGCATTTT,CASSQDSNQPQHF
TRBD2,TRBJ2-3,TRBV3-1/TRBV3-2,NA,TGTGCCAGCAGCCATCGCGGACTAGCGGGGGGGCCCGATACGCAGTATTTT,CASSHRGLAGGPDTQYF